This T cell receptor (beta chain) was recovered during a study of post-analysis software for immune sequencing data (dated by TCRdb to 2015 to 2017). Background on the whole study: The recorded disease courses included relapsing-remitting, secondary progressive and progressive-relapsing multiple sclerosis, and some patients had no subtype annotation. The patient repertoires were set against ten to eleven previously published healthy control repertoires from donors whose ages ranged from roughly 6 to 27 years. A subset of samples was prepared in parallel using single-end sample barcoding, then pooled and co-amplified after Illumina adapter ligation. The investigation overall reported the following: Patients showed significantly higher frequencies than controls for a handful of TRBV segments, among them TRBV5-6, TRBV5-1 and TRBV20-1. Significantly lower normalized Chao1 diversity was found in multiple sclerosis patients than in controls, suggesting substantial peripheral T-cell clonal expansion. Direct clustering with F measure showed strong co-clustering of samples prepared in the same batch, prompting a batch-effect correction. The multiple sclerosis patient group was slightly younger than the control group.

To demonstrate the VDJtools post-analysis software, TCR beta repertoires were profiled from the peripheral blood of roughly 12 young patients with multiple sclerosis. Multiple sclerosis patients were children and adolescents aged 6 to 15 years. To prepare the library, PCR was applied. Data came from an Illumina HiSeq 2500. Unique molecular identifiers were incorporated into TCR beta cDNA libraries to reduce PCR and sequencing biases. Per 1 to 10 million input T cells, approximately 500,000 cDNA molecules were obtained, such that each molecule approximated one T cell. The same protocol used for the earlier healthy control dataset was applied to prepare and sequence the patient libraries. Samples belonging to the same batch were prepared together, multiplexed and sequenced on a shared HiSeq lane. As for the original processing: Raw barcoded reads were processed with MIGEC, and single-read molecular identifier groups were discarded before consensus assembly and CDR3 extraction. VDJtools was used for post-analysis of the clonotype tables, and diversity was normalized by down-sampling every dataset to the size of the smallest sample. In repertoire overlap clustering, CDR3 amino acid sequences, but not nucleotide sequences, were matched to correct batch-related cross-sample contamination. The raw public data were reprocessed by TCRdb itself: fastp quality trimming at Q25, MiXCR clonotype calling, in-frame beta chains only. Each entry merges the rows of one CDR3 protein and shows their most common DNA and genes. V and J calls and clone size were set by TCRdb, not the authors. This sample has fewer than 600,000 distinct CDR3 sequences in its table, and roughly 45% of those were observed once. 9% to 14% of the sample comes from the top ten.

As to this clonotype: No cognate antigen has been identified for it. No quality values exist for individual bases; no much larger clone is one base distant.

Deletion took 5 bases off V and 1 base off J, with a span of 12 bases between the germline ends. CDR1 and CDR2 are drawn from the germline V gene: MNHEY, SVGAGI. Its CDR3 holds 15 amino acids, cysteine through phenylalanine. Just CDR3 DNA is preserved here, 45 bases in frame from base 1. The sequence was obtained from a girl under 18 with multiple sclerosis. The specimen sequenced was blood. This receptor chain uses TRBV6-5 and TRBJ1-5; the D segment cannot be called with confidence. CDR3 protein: CASSRKAGSNQPQHF. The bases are TGTGCCAGCAGTCGTAAAGCTGGGAGCAATCAGCCCCAGCATTTT.